The T cell receptor (beta chain) described here comes from a study of blood T cell repertoires in COVID-19. Study-wide background: Sources were T cells, B-cell-depleted T cells, or PBMCs; the material itself was cDNA or gDNA.

Seattle patient enrollment occurred during active infection, with longitudinal follow-up thereafter. In the authors' workflow: Reference gene primer amplification gave nucleated cell count estimates. The data were produced by immunoSEQ multiplex PCR, yet TCRdb's version contains in-frame clones alone and is incomplete. Clone size and V and J calls were adopted from that table, with D and trimming inferred from the DNA. The sample shows roughly 160,000 clones, 85% of them seen only once. Germline V gives CDR1 SNHLY, CDR2 FYNNEI. CDR3 size: 12 residues. Trimming shortened V by 4 bases and J by 2 bases, and 5 bases separated the two germline ends.

Sequenced input: peripheral blood. The V call is TRBV2, the J call TRBJ1-2, with D unresolved. The sequence derives from a woman in her forties or fifties with COVID-19, enrolled during active disease. CDR3 residues: CASSGINYGYTF. The DNA for the CDR3 is TGTGCCAGCAGTGGTATAAACTATGGCTACACCTTC.